Presented here are 17 T cell receptor beta chains from one specimen sequenced in a study of blood T cell repertoires in COVID-19. TCRdb keeps only in-frame clones here, not all; method: immunoSEQ multiplex PCR. The sample carries 210,000 or so clones, over 75% recorded once. The sequenced material came from PBMCs or T cells enriched from blood (not recorded which). These receptors were taken from a man aged 30 to 45 with acute COVID-19.

The chain joins TRBV2 to TRBJ1-1; 7 bases are shared with TRBD1. V was clipped by 3 bases and J by 4 bases; unmatched bases: 5. The CDR3 runs 14 residues. Germline V gene lookup returns CDR1 SNHLY and CDR2 FYNNEI. DNA for the CDR3: TGTGCCAGCAGTGACTACAGGGGCGTCACTGAAGCTTTCTTT. Protein: CASSDYRGVTEAFF.

V and J are TRBV5-4 and TRBJ2-1, with D possibly being TRBD1 (7 bases). The CDR3 loop spans 14 amino acids. V lost 4 bases, J lost 4 bases, and 12 bases lay in between. Germline V CDR1 and CDR2: SGHNT, YYREEE (reference sequence). The CDR3 loop is CASSAGGRYNEQFF. CDR3 nucleotide sequence: TGTGCCAGCAGCGCAGGGGGGCGTTACAATGAGCAGTTCTTC.

V and J are TRBV10-3 and TRBJ1-5, with D perhaps matching TRBD1 (5 bases). The V gene lost 5 bases and the J gene lost 2 bases, with 10 bases spanning the gap. The CDR3 loop spans 14 amino acids. The germline gives CDR1 ENHRY, CDR2 SYGVKD. In DNA, the CDR3 is TGTGCCATCAGTCCCGACAGTGGCAATCAGCCCCAGCATTTT. This translates into CAISPDSGNQPQHF.

The rearrangement uses TRBV13 and TRBJ2-3, with 10 nucleotides matching TRBD2. Germline assignment: CDR1 PRHDT and CDR2 FYEKMQ (reference sequence). The CDR3 has 16 residues. V lost 4 bases to trimming and J lost 2 bases; unmatched junction nucleotides: 6. CDR3 region: CASSSISGGTTDTQYF. The CDR3 nucleotides are TGTGCCAGCAGCTCAATTAGCGGGGGGACCACAGATACGCAGTATTTT.

The chain links TRBV6-5 to TRBJ1-2; 12 positions agree with TRBD1. This CDR3 has 15 residues. J gave up 4 bases and V 6 bases, and 6 bases lay outside the gene matches. Germline assignment: CDR1 MNHEY and CDR2 SVGAGI. The DNA for the CDR3 is TGTGCCAGCAGAGCCGGGACAGGGGGCCTCTATGGCTACACCTTC. Translated, it gives CASRAGTGGLYGYTF.

The rearrangement links TRBV7-3 to TRBJ2-2; D might be TRBD2 (7 bases). The CDR3 is 16 amino acids. V lost 5 bases and J 3 bases, leaving 16 bases between the germline ends. Per the germline V gene, CDR1 is SGHTA and CDR2 is FQGTGA. CDR3 sequence (DNA): TGTGCCAGCAGCCCTGGGGGGGGCCTGGACACCGGGGAGCTGTTTTTT. It is translated as CASSPGGGLDTGELFF.

The rearrangement uses TRBV6-5 and TRBJ1-1, with a possible D match to TRBD1 (5 bases). V was clipped by 8 bases and J by 0 bases, with 13 bases between them. Germline-derived CDR1 and CDR2 are MNHEY and SVGAGI. The CDR3 has 14 amino acids. The CDR3 nucleotides read TGTGCCAGCTGGCGGGGGGATATGAACACTGAAGCTTTCTTT. Translating gives CASWRGDMNTEAFF.

The V gene is TRBV6-6, the J gene TRBJ2-5; possible D gene TRBD2, 6 bases. The V gene lost 5 bases and the J gene lost 10 bases, with 14 bases spanning the gap. Germline CDR1 reads MNHNY; CDR2 reads SVGAGI (reference sequence). CDR3 length equals 12 residues. The CDR3 bases are TGTGCCAGCAGTCCCAGGGTAGCGGACCAGTACTTC. Protein: CASSPRVADQYF.

The chain carries TRBV14 and TRBJ1-2; possibly TRBD1 for D (5 bases). V lost 1 base, J lost 6 bases, and 18 bases lay in between. Per the germline V gene, CDR1 is SGHDN and CDR2 is FVKESK. This CDR3 is 16 amino acids long. CDR3 loop: CASSQVWQGGSDGYTF. DNA for the CDR3: TGTGCCAGCAGCCAAGTTTGGCAGGGCGGTTCGGATGGCTACACCTTC.

This clone occurred once. The rearrangement joins TRBV2 to TRBJ2-5; 11 bases match TRBD2. The CDR3 is 14 residues long. Germline assignment: CDR1 SNHLY and CDR2 FYNNEI. V shed 6 bases and J 6 bases; nucleotides not matched to a gene: 6. CDR3 coding DNA: TGTGCCAGCAGCGCGACTAGCGGGGTGCAGACCCAGTACTTC. Translation gives CASSATSGVQTQYF.

A single count supports this clone. This chain connects TRBV6-2 or TRBV6-3 to TRBJ2-2; D might be TRBD1 (6 bases). The V end was cut by 4 bases, the J end by 8 bases, with 14 bases between. The length of the CDR3 is 14 residues. Germline CDR1 reads MNHEY; CDR2 reads SVGEGT. The CDR3 loop reads CASSSTRQAGELFF. The CDR3 DNA is TGTGCCAGCAGTTCCACTAGACAGGCAGGGGAGCTGTTTTTT.

The J gene is TRBJ2-7, the V gene TRBV11-2; 15 bases match TRBD2. The trim removed 6 bases at V and 13 bases at J, leaving 10 bases unmatched. The CDR3 runs 14 residues. Per the germline V gene, CDR1 is SGHAT and CDR2 is FQNNGV. CDR3 in amino acids: CASREGLAGGPRYF. The CDR3 bases are TGTGCCAGCAGGGAAGGACTAGCGGGGGGGCCGCGCTACTTC.

The chain has TRBV9 and TRBJ2-1, with TRBD2 matching over 7 bases. V was pared by 3 bases and J by 9 bases, with 6 bases of the junction left unmatched. CDR3 length: 13 residues. CDR1 and CDR2 from the germline V gene are SGDLS and YYNGEE. The CDR3: CASSDPAGSEQFF. CDR3 in DNA: TGTGCCAGCAGCGATCCAGCGGGGAGTGAGCAGTTCTTC.

The genes are TRBV7-9 and TRBJ1-5, with 9 bases matching TRBD1. After removal of 8 bases from V and 5 bases from J, the junction contained 1 base not matched to a gene. Per the germline V gene, CDR1 is SEHNR and CDR2 is FQNEAQ (reference sequence). The CDR3 runs 12 residues. The CDR3 nucleotides read TGTGCCAGCGGGACAGGGTATCAGCCCCAGCATTTT. Amino acid sequence: CASGTGYQPQHF.

Of note for this clone: Other DNA variants within this sample encode the same CDR3. This sequence joins TRBV5-1 and TRBJ2-1, with D possibly matching TRBD2 (5 bases). The CDR3 length is 15 residues. Trimming cost V 0 bases and J 1 base, with 8 bases left between them. Per germline, CDR1 SGHRS and CDR2 YFSETQ. The CDR3 DNA is TGCGCCAGCAGCTTGGACGGGGTTTCCTACAATGAGCAGTTCTTC. It is translated as CASSLDGVSYNEQFF.

This clone appeared a few times. The chain recombines TRBV19 with TRBJ1-2, with TRBD1 matching over 7 bases. V dropped 6 bases and J dropped 4; count of bases not matched to a gene: 11. This CDR3 has 15 amino acids. The V gene's germline CDR1 is LNHDA and CDR2 SQIVND (reference sequence). In nucleotides, the CDR3 is TGTGCCAGTAGAATGGACAGGCTACCTACCTATGGCTACACCTTC. Its protein is CASRMDRLPTYGYTF. The variable domain in full, with the rest retrieved from reference TRBV19 and TRBJ1-2, is DGGITQSPKYLFRKEGQNVTLSCEQNLNHDAMYWYRQDPGQGLRLIYYSQIVNDFQKGDIAEGYSVSREKKESFPLTVTSAQKNPTAFYLCASRMDRLPTYGYTFGSGTRLTVV.

The gene calls are TRBV2 and TRBJ2-1, with D maybe TRBD2 (5 bases). Germline V gives CDR1 SNHLY, CDR2 FYNNEI. The CDR3 consists of 15 residues. V gave up 7 bases and J gave up 2 bases, with 15 bases separating them. In nucleotides, the CDR3 is TGTGCCAGCATCTCTAGGACTGGGACCTACAATGAGCAGTTCTTC. This codes for CASISRTGTYNEQFF.